This TCR beta chain stems from a study of T cells in Graves' hyperthyroidism and ophthalmopathy. The CDR3 is made up of 16 amino acids. Trimming removed 2 bases from V and 3 bases from J; junction bases left unmatched: 8. Germline CDR1 KGHDR, CDR2 SFDVKD. The sample holds one count of this clonotype. The CDR3 regions of TCR beta were amplified from RNA transcripts. TCR CDR3 regions were first amplified by RT-PCR with HTBI primers. A single record per CDR3 protein comes from TCRdb applying MiXCR to the multiplex PCR reads. Among tens of thousands of distinct CDR3 sequences listed, 49% were seen once. The chain links TRBV24-1 to TRBJ2-7; 8 bases fit TRBD1. The clonotype was recovered from a woman between 45 and 65 years old with Graves' hyperthyroidism that later progressed to Graves' ophthalmopathy. Sequencing was carried out using blood. Here the CDR3 DNA reads TGTGCCACCAGTGATTGTCCCGGGACAGGACACTACGAGCAGTACTTC. Translating it yields CATSDCPGTGHYEQYF.